This TCR beta chain was identified in a study of cytomegalovirus exposure and HLA in healthy donors (dated by TCRdb to 2017 to 2019). Context from the whole study: The 500 to 800 repertoires of the first cohort and the approximately 130 validation repertoires were produced on the same platform, according to a later analysis. The study aimed to test whether cataloging public T cell receptors could reveal signatures of past pathogen exposure. Besides the first cohort of around 700 subjects, a separate validation cohort made up of 120 different subjects was used. High-throughput TCR immunosequencing, statistical association of individual TCRs with disease status, and machine learning were combined to predict cytomegalovirus infection status. Overall results and qualifications from the work: Of the cluster scores, approximately 95% were above 0 in a later analysis, which found that TCRs clustered in the first cohort also tended to co-occur in the 95 to 150 validation repertoires. The classifier was reported to diagnose cytomegalovirus status with high specificity and sensitivity in both the original cohort and the validation cohort. A few of the identified cytomegalovirus-associated TCR beta chains were confirmed in vitro to be specific for cytomegalovirus antigens. In the study, 150 to 200 TCR beta chains were listed as associated with cytomegalovirus. It was suggested by the authors that the approach could potentially be generalized to other disease states and immunological phenotypes. While some public TCRs were present in many individuals, most TCR sequences turned up only very rarely across donors. All 120 or so repertoires were used to score co-occurrence in the validation cohort in a later analysis, because that analysis had no HLA typing for the cohort.

Libraries were built with the immunoSEQ multiplex PCR assay. In the authors' own workflow: To diagnose cytomegalovirus status from the catalog of TCR beta chain sequences, a statistical classification framework was built. Held by TCRdb, this immuneACCESS table contains in-frame sequences only and omits some clones. Under half of the omission traces to an unresolved V gene where checked; the cause of the rest is unknown. That table gives V, J and clone size, and the DNA gave D and trimming. A total of about 240,000 clones appear in this sample, approximately 83% of them only once. The ten biggest clones cover about 1.2% of the sample. Details on this clone: No antigen is known for it. Base quality data are lacking; no much larger clone is found one base away.

Donors formed part of the validation cohort, which comprised 120 subjects and was distinct from the first cohort of under 750 subjects. From the germline V gene (reference sequence), CDR1 is GTSNPN and CDR2 is SVGIG. For this chain, trimming is 2 bases at the V end and 5 bases at the J end, and the number of junction bases without a gene match is 6. Its CDR3 holds 14 amino acids, cysteine through phenylalanine. Only the CDR3 DNA is retained, 42 bases long and in frame from the first base. The sequencing input was PBMCs. The clonotype comes from a woman aged 25 to 45 in good health and CMV-seropositive. The sequence links TRBV30 to TRBJ2-5; 9 junctional bases match TRBD1. The DNA reads as follows: TGTGCCTGGAGTACTACAGGGGGCGCGGAGACCCAGTACTTC. This sequence encodes CAWSTTGGAETQYF.